These 21 T cell receptor beta chains came from one sample sequenced in a study of long-term antiretroviral therapy in people with HIV. Running of the v3.0 immunoSEQ assay took place at survey level. TCRdb keeps only in-frame clones here, not all; method: immunoSEQ multiplex PCR. The sample lists around 20,000 clones, around four fifths occurring once. The material sequenced was unsorted PBMCs, taken approximately 4 years after starting antiretroviral therapy. The origin of the receptors is a man between 18 and 29 years old with HIV.

V and J are TRBV5-1 and TRBJ1-5; D is undetermined. The CDR3 is made up of 14 amino acids. CDR1 SGHRS and CDR2 YFSETQ come from the germline V gene. The V and J ends lost 0 bases and 7 bases respectively, with 11 bases between them. Written as DNA, the CDR3 is TGCGCCAGCAGCTTGGCCGGGGTAGAGCAGCCCCAGCATTTT. It specifies CASSLAGVEQPQHF.

The V call is TRBV19, the J call TRBJ2-3; a weak D match, TRBD1 (6 bases). CDR3 length: 14 amino acids. In germline, CDR1 is LNHDA, CDR2 SQIVND (reference sequence). V was clipped by 3 bases and J by 6 bases, with 13 bases between them. The CDR3 DNA reads as TGTGCCAGTAGTATGTCAGGGGCCGGGGATACGCAGTATTTT. Amino acid sequence: CASSMSGAGDTQYF. The full variable domain, in which reference TRBV19 and TRBJ2-3 provide the parts outside the CDR3, is DGGITQSPKYLFRKEGQNVTLSCEQNLNHDAMYWYRQDPGQGLRLIYYSQIVNDFQKGDIAEGYSVSREKKESFPLTVTSAQKNPTAFYLCASSMSGAGDTQYFGPGTRLTVL.

In its sample, this clone was seen once. The chain employs TRBV7-8 and TRBJ1-1, with a possible D match to TRBD1 (5 bases). This CDR3 has 17 amino acids. Trimming pared 1 base from V and 0 bases from J, leaving 15 bases between. Germline assignment: CDR1 SGHVS and CDR2 FQNEAQ. CDR3: CASSLEFGWGLNTEAFF. The CDR3 DNA sequence: TGTGCCAGCAGCTTAGAGTTCGGTTGGGGCTTGAACACTGAAGCTTTCTTT.

CDR3 sequence (DNA): TGTGCCAGTTCCCCCCTAGCGCAAGAGACCCAGTACTTC. This encodes CASSPLAQETQYF. The rearrangement links TRBV19 to TRBJ2-5; tentatively, D is TRBD2 (6 bases). CDR1 is LNHDA, CDR2 SQIVND, per germline (reference sequence). The CDR3 contains 13 residues. Trimming stripped 8 bases from V and 2 bases from J, with 12 bases between.

V gene TRBV11-2 combines with J gene TRBJ2-1; a weak D match, TRBD2 (7 bases). CDR3 length: 18 residues. Per the germline V gene, CDR1 is SGHAT and CDR2 is FQNNGV. V lost 1 base and J lost 7, with 23 bases in between. The CDR3 here is CASSLGRGGGGAWNEQFF. The CDR3 DNA sequence: TGTGCCAGCAGCTTAGGTCGGGGCGGAGGGGGGGCCTGGAATGAGCAGTTCTTC.

The chain joins TRBV19 to TRBJ1-5; TRBD1 aligns across 7 bases. This CDR3 has 14 amino acids. The V segment lost 6 bases and the J segment 3 bases; nucleotides outside the gene matches: 5. Germline lookup yields CDR1 LNHDA and CDR2 SQIVND (reference sequence). CDR3 DNA sequence: TGTGCCAGTAGAACAGGGGAGCCCAATCAGCCCCAGCATTTT. This gives the protein CASRTGEPNQPQHF. Combining the CDR3 with reference TRBV19 and TRBJ1-5 gives the whole variable domain DGGITQSPKYLFRKEGQNVTLSCEQNLNHDAMYWYRQDPGQGLRLIYYSQIVNDFQKGDIAEGYSVSREKKESFPLTVTSAQKNPTAFYLCASRTGEPNQPQHFGDGTRLSIL.

V is TRBV7-2 and J is TRBJ1-2; D unresolved. Germline CDR1 reads SGHTA; CDR2 reads FQGNSA. V was pared by 0 bases and J by 2 bases, with 4 bases between. The CDR3 covers 13 residues. The CDR3 sequence: CASSLAGNYGYTF. DNA of the CDR3: TGTGCCAGCAGCTTAGCGGGGAACTATGGCTACACCTTC.

The rearrangement joins TRBV27 to TRBJ1-1; D call uncertain. V lost 6 bases, J lost 7 bases, and 9 bases lay in between. This CDR3 has 11 residues. From germline, CDR1 is MNHEY and CDR2 SMNVEV (reference sequence). CDR3 nucleotides: TGTGCCAGCAGGACTGCGGGTGAAGCTTTCTTT. Translated, it gives CASRTAGEAFF.

J is TRBJ1-1 and V is TRBV5-6, with 8 bases matching TRBD1. The V and J ends lost 1 base and 1 base, in that order; junction bases with no gene match: 3. CDR3 size: 15 residues. Germline CDR1 and CDR2: SGHDT and YYEEEE. CDR3 sequence reads: CASSLPGQENTEAFF. The CDR3 DNA is TGTGCCAGCAGCTTGCCGGGACAGGAGAACACTGAAGCTTTCTTT.

This chain's CDR3 is CAISDPTVGGPQHF. The CDR3 region has the DNA TGTGCCATCAGTGACCCGACGGTGGGGGGGCCCCAGCATTTT. The chain links TRBV10-3 to TRBJ1-5, with a weak D call TRBD1 (5 bases). Trimming stripped 3 bases from V and 9 bases from J, with 15 bases between. CDR3 length: 14 residues. The V gene's germline CDR1 is ENHRY and CDR2 SYGVKD.

V usage is TRBV6-1 and J usage is TRBJ1-5; weak D call: TRBD1 (5 bases). Trimming shortened V by 1 base and J by 4 bases, and 11 bases separated the two germline ends. Germline CDR1 and CDR2: MNHNS and SASEGT. This CDR3 contains 15 residues. The CDR3 loop reads CASSEGAGGNQPQHF. The CDR3 region has the DNA TGTGCCAGCAGTGAAGGGGCCGGGGGAAATCAGCCCCAGCATTTT.

This clone turned up a few times. The genes are TRBV4-2 and TRBJ1-2, with 8 bases lining up with TRBD1. The CDR3 spans 14 residues. Germline values: CDR1 LGHNA, CDR2 YNFKEQ. The ends lost 5 bases at V and 4 bases at J; junction bases unmatched: 6. The CDR3 reads CASSYGQGGYGYTF. DNA of the CDR3: TGTGCCAGCAGCTATGGACAGGGAGGCTATGGCTACACCTTC.

The gene calls are TRBV18 and TRBJ2-7; TRBD1 matches at 11 bases. The CDR3 has 16 amino acids. J gave up 6 bases and V 3 bases, and 10 bases lay outside the gene matches. Germline CDR1 KGHSH, CDR2 LQKENI. The CDR3 DNA is TGTGCCAGCTCACCCGGAGATGGGACAGGGGGTTTCGAGCAGTACTTC. It yields the protein CASSPGDGTGGFEQYF.

This rearrangement joins TRBV7-3 to TRBJ2-7; D is ambiguous. The CDR3 runs to 15 residues. V was clipped by 3 bases and J by 6 bases, with 18 bases between them. Germline V gives CDR1 SGHTA, CDR2 FQGTGA. This CDR3 reads CASSFFPGKLSEQYF. The CDR3 DNA reads TGTGCCAGCAGCTTCTTTCCCGGCAAACTGAGCGAGCAGTACTTC.

This clone has just a few counts. The genes are TRBV7-3 and TRBJ2-6; TRBD1 matches 9 bases. Germline V CDR1 and CDR2: SGHTA, FQGTGA. The CDR3 covers 16 residues. The V and J ends lost 5 bases and 4 bases, in that order; junction bases with no gene match: 6. CDR3 region: CASSLTGGAGANVLTF. In DNA form, the CDR3 reads TGTGCCAGCAGCCTTACAGGGGGCGCCGGGGCCAACGTCCTGACTTTC.

This chain links TRBV2 with TRBJ1-3; unclear D gene. The V end lost 0 bases, the J end lost 4 bases, and 4 bases lay between the germline ends. Germline loops: CDR1 SNHLY, CDR2 FYNNEI. The CDR3 has 13 residues. This CDR3 reads CASSEAVGNTIYF. CDR3 DNA: TGTGCCAGCAGTGAAGCGGTGGGAAACACCATATATTTT.

This sequence joins TRBV25-1 and TRBJ1-6, with 7 bases fitting TRBD1. V trimming: 1 base; J trimming: 6 bases; junction bases outside the gene matches: 3. CDR1 is MGHDK and CDR2 is SYGVNS in the germline V gene. The CDR3 totals 15 residues. DNA of the CDR3: TGTGCCAGCAGTGAATTTGGGACAGTTAATTCACCCCTCCACTTT. Its translation: CASSEFGTVNSPLHF. The full variable domain, in which reference TRBV25-1 and TRBJ1-6 provide the parts outside the CDR3, is EADIYQTPRYLVIGTGKKITLECSQTMGHDKMYWYQQDPGMELHLIHYSYGVNSTEKGDLSSESTVSRIRTEHFPLTLESARPSHTSQYLCASSEFGTVNSPLHFGNGTRLTVT.

This chain uses TRBV19 with TRBJ1-1; D gene ambiguous. Trimming pared 7 bases from V and 3 bases from J, leaving 18 bases between. The length of the CDR3 is 15 residues. The germline gives CDR1 LNHDA, CDR2 SQIVND (reference sequence). CDR3: CASKGTRFGHTEAFF. In DNA form, the CDR3 reads TGTGCCAGTAAAGGAACCCGGTTTGGTCACACTGAAGCTTTCTTT.

This clone appeared once. This chain connects TRBV11-3 to TRBJ2-3; 7 bases line up with TRBD1. The CDR3 sequence is 14 residues long. V shed 5 bases and J 2 bases; nucleotides not matched to a gene: 4. Germline V gene lookup returns CDR1 SGHNT and CDR2 YENEEA. Here the CDR3 reads CASSGRGTTDTQYF. CDR3 nucleotides: TGTGCCAGCAGCGGCAGGGGGACCACAGATACGCAGTATTTT.

This clone was recorded a few times. This chain connects TRBV2 to TRBJ2-5; D is undetermined. The germline CDR1 and CDR2 sequences are SNHLY and FYNNEI. V dropped 8 bases and J dropped 9 bases, with 16 bases sitting between them. The CDR3 is 12 residues long. The CDR3 is CASQFAGSPQYF. In DNA, the CDR3 is TGTGCCAGCCAATTTGCCGGTTCGCCCCAGTACTTC. Supplemented by reference TRBV2 and TRBJ2-5, the full variable domain reads EPEVTQTPSHQVTQMGQEVILRCVPISNHLYFYWYRQILGQKVEFLVSFYNNEISEKSEIFDDQFSVERPDGSNFTLKIRSTKLEDSAMYFCASQFAGSPQYFGPGTRLLVL.

This sequence joins TRBV5-1 and TRBJ1-1, with 7 bases aligning to TRBD1. V shed 0 bases and J 0 bases; nucleotides not matched to a gene: 5. The CDR3 covers 16 residues. The V gene's germline CDR1 is SGHRS and CDR2 YFSETQ. The CDR3 is CASSLDGQAMNTEAFF. CDR3 in DNA: TGCGCCAGCAGCTTGGACGGACAGGCTATGAACACTGAAGCTTTCTTT.